This T cell receptor (beta chain) was sequenced during a study of blood T cell repertoires in COVID-19. Study-level information: Researchers got acute and convalescent COVID-19 samples from the United States, Italy and Spain. Sample material is recorded as cDNA or gDNA derived from T cells, B-cell-depleted T cells, or PBMCs.

The junction had 5 bases not matched to a gene; V was cut back by 3 bases and J by 1 base. This CDR3 has 15 residues. Germline V gene lookup returns CDR1 LNHDA and CDR2 SQIVND (reference sequence). In the source study's methods: Amplifying reference gene primers gave estimates of nucleated cell counts. Method: immunoSEQ multiplex PCR; TCRdb's copy keeps in-frame clones and lacks some. D and trimming were read from the DNA, whereas the V and J calls and clone size are those reported in that table. This sample has about 240,000 clones, with 85% found just once. The sequenced material came from peripheral blood. This clonotype was obtained from a woman in her sixties with active or convalescent COVID-19. The chain has TRBV19 and TRBJ2-5, with 7 bases identical to TRBD1. The CDR3 bases are TGTGCCAGTAGTATGGGGTGGACAGGCCAAGAGACCCAGTACTTC. Its translation is CASSMGWTGQETQYF. The complete variable domain, with remaining parts taken from reference TRBV19 and TRBJ2-5, reads DGGITQSPKYLFRKEGQNVTLSCEQNLNHDAMYWYRQDPGQGLRLIYYSQIVNDFQKGDIAEGYSVSREKKESFPLTVTSAQKNPTAFYLCASSMGWTGQETQYFGPGTRLLVL.